This T cell receptor (beta chain) was recovered during a study of T cell responses to AZD1222 COVID-19 vaccine. This clone was seen only a few times. Using immunoSEQ multiplex PCR, the repertoire was profiled, and TCRdb retains in-frame clones only, with some absent. The sample consists of some 150,000 clones, about 91% of them appearing once. This CDR3 comprises 15 residues. V gave up 4 bases and J gave up 6 bases, with 17 bases separating them. CDR1 and CDR2 (germline): SGHRS, YFSETQ. The source is an adult in good health. Here the sequenced sample was peripheral blood, taken on day 0 of MenACWY control vaccination. The V call is TRBV5-1, the J call TRBJ2-1; TRBD1 is a possible D gene (6 bases). The CDR3 region is CASSPTRDKVNEQFF. Written as DNA, the CDR3 is TGCGCCAGCAGCCCCACCCGGGACAAAGTCAATGAGCAGTTCTTC.